The entry below gives a single T cell receptor beta chain sequence along with its context. The CDR3 consists of 14 residues. V was trimmed by 4 bases and J by 0 bases, leaving 10 bases between them. Looked up from germline, CDR1 is ENHRY and CDR2 is SYGVKD. This table comes from immunoSEQ multiplex PCR, and its TCRdb copy is limited to in-frame clones, with some not included. Of 60,000 or so clones listed, around 97% were seen once; the top ten hold over 0.15%. This sample is part of a study of technical replicates of blood from several donors. The receptor comes from a human donor in good health. Sequencing used T cells isolated from PBMCs. This rearrangement joins TRBV10-3 to TRBJ2-7; D may be TRBD1 (6 bases). CDR3 in amino acids: CAISAGASSYEQYF. The CDR3 nucleotides are TGTGCCATCAGTGCAGGGGCCAGCTCCTACGAGCAGTACTTC.